The 27 T cell receptor beta chains listed next were all sequenced from one sample in a study of vaccination and CD4 T cells after COVID-19. Cultured CD4+ T cell DNA underwent sequencing with the Oncomine TCR Beta short-read assay. TCRdb reprocessed the PCR reads with MiXCR, giving one entry per CDR3 protein. The sample has over 9,000 distinct CDR3 sequences; over 35% are singletons. Treatment defined: approximately 11-day PBMC culture with coronavirus spike peptide pools or control peptides (ViraFEST assay). No antigens are known for them. Sequencing input: CD4+ T cells from blood, cultured in vitro. These receptors all stem from a human donor who had recovered from COVID-19.

This clonotype appeared a few times. The V and J genes are TRBV20-1 and TRBJ1-6, with 7 bases lining up with TRBD1. The length of the CDR3 is 14 residues. The J segment lost 6 bases and the V segment lost 6 bases, leaving 8 bases of the junction unmatched. Per the germline V gene, CDR1 is DFQATT and CDR2 is SNEGSKA (reference sequence). The CDR3 reads CSAPRGQSNSPLHF. The CDR3 DNA reads TGCAGTGCGCCGAGGGGACAGTCTAATTCACCCCTCCACTTT.

This clonotype came up a few times. The gene calls are TRBV6-1 and TRBJ1-2, with D possibly being TRBD1 (6 bases). Trimming stripped 6 bases from V and 2 bases from J, with 16 bases between. CDR1 and CDR2 from the germline V gene are MNHNS and SASEGT. There are 15 residues in the CDR3. The CDR3 coding sequence is TGTGCCAGCAGCCCTACTACAGGGTCGAACTATGGCTACACCTTC. Amino acid sequence: CASSPTTGSNYGYTF.

In this sample, this clonotype turned up a few times. The chain uses TRBV5-1 and TRBJ1-5; a possible D gene is TRBD1 (6 bases). Trimming took off 4 bases at V and 4 bases at J, with 15 bases between the two ends. The germline V gene has CDR1 SGHRS and CDR2 YFSETQ. This CDR3 comprises 15 residues. The CDR3 protein is CASSPSGTLNQPQHF. The CDR3 DNA sequence: TGCGCCAGCAGCCCATCGGGGACACTAAATCAGCCCCAGCATTTT.

This sequence joins TRBV30 and TRBJ2-4; D may match TRBD1 or TRBD2 (6 bases each). CDR1 is GTSNPN and CDR2 is SVGIG in the germline V gene (reference sequence). The CDR3 consists of 12 residues. The V and J ends lost 7 bases and 3 bases respectively, with 10 bases between them. Here the CDR3 reads CALGGVKNIQYF. Here the CDR3 DNA reads TGTGCCTTGGGGGGCGTCAAAAACATTCAGTACTTC.

The rearrangement links TRBV2 to TRBJ1-4; 10 bases are shared with TRBD1. The CDR3 totals 17 residues. The V and J ends lost 6 bases and 4 bases, in that order; junction bases with no gene match: 11. CDR1 is SNHLY, CDR2 FYNNEI, per germline. CDR3 nucleotide sequence: TGTGCCAGCAGGGGGGCTCGACAGGGGGCTGGTAATGAAAAACTGTTTTTT. It codes for CASRGARQGAGNEKLFF.

The chain has TRBV10-3 and TRBJ1-1; D might be TRBD1 (6 bases). CDR1 is ENHRY, CDR2 SYGVKD, per germline. The CDR3 length is 12 residues. Trimming stripped 6 bases from V and 7 bases from J, with 12 bases between. The CDR3 region is CAISPRDNEAFF. In DNA, the CDR3 is TGTGCCATCAGCCCAAGGGACAATGAAGCTTTCTTT.

This chain uses TRBV7-9 with TRBJ1-6; D unresolved. Trimming removed 1 base at V and 6 bases at J, with 7 bases between. The CDR3 has 14 amino acids. Germline lookup yields CDR1 SEHNR and CDR2 FQNEAQ (reference sequence). The CDR3 loop reads CASSLEGPNSPLHF. The CDR3 DNA reads TGTGCCAGCAGCTTAGAAGGACCTAATTCACCCCTCCACTTT.

This chain links TRBV12-3 or TRBV12-4 with TRBJ1-1; the D is unclear. Trimming took off 3 bases at V and 4 bases at J, with 12 bases between the two ends. CDR3 length: 14 residues. The CDR3 bases are TGTGCCAGCAGTTTCTCTGGGTATCTCACTGAAGCTTTCTTT. It translates to CASSFSGYLTEAFF.

This clonotype was seen a few times. The chain carries TRBV6-1 and TRBJ2-2; 10 bases map to TRBD1. Per the germline V gene, CDR1 is MNHNS and CDR2 is SASEGT. The J segment lost 7 bases and the V segment lost 6 bases, leaving 8 bases of the junction unmatched. The CDR3 consists of 15 residues. The DNA of the CDR3 is TGTGCCAGCAGAACGCAGACAGGGGGCGTCGGGGAGCTGTTTTTT. It codes for CASRTQTGGVGELFF.

The genes are TRBV30 and TRBJ2-7; D ambiguous. The ends were cut back, 6 bases at V and 2 bases at J, with 17 bases in the middle. The length of the CDR3 is 14 residues. Per germline, CDR1 GTSNPN and CDR2 SVGIG (reference sequence). The CDR3 DNA reads TGTGCCTGCCTTCCCCCCGGATATACCTACGAGCAGTACTTC. It yields the protein CACLPPGYTYEQYF.

J is TRBJ1-3 and V is TRBV6-1; D is uncertain. The CDR3 covers 13 residues. Trimming left V 8 bases short and J 4 bases short, with 12 bases between. The germline V gene has CDR1 MNHNS and CDR2 SASEGT. CDR3 coding DNA: TGTGCCAGCCACGCTGAGGTGGGAAACACCATATATTTT. Its protein product is CASHAEVGNTIYF.

This clonotype was counted between two and nine times. The chain is built from TRBV7-2 and TRBJ1-4, with 7 bases aligning to TRBD1. Germline V gives CDR1 SGHTA, CDR2 FQGNSA. The CDR3 loop spans 14 amino acids. V lost 3 bases, J lost 5 bases, and 3 bases stayed unmatched. The CDR3 nucleotides are TGTGCCAGCAGCTTGGGACAGAAGAATGAAAAACTGTTTTTT. Its translation: CASSLGQKNEKLFF. Complete variable domain (other parts from reference TRBV7-2 and TRBJ1-4): GAGVSQSPSNKVTEKGKDVELRCDPISGHTALYWYRQSLGQGLEFLIYFQGNSAPDKSGLPSDRFSAERTGGSVSTLTIQRTQQEDSAVYLCASSLGQKNEKLFFGSGTQLSVL.

This clonotype was observed a handful of times. The V and J genes are TRBV11-3 and TRBJ2-3; unclear D gene. The CDR3 is 16 amino acids. CDR1 is SGHNT, CDR2 YENEEA, per germline. Trimming stripped 1 base from V and 1 base from J, with 12 bases between. As DNA, the CDR3 is TGTGCCAGCAGCTTAGTCGGGTGGGATGGCACAGATACGCAGTATTTT. Protein sequence: CASSLVGWDGTDTQYF.

This clonotype was seen a single time. This rearrangement joins TRBV9 to TRBJ1-1, with TRBD1 matching 8 bases. The V gene end was trimmed by 0 bases and the J gene end by 1 base; junction bases not matched to a gene: 8. CDR1 SGDLS and CDR2 YYNGEE come from the germline V gene. The CDR3 covers 17 residues. CDR3 nucleotides: TGTGCCAGCAGCGTAGCTGCAGGGGGCGTAAAGAACACTGAAGCTTTCTTT. This gives the protein CASSVAAGGVKNTEAFF. Combining the CDR3 with reference TRBV9 and TRBJ1-1 gives the whole variable domain DSGVTQTPKHLITATGQRVTLRCSPRSGDLSVYWYQQSLDQGLQFLIQYYNGEERAKGNILERFSAQQFPDLHSELNLSSLELGDSALYFCASSVAAGGVKNTEAFFGQGTRLTVV.

The chain is built from TRBV24-1 and TRBJ1-1, with no clear D. The CDR3 loop spans 9 amino acids. Trimming stripped 8 bases from V and 3 bases from J, with 0 bases between. The germline V gene has CDR1 KGHDR and CDR2 SFDVKD. As DNA, the CDR3 is TGTGCCACCAACACTGAAGCTTTCTTT. Its translation: CATNTEAFF.

This clonotype was observed a handful of times. The genes are TRBV12-3 or TRBV12-4 and TRBJ2-3; D tentatively reads TRBD1 or TRBD2 (5 bases each). V lost 3 bases and J 2 bases, leaving 15 bases between the germline ends. CDR3 length: 16 residues. The CDR3 here is CASSFIVGGTTDTQYF. In DNA, the CDR3 is TGTGCCAGCAGTTTTATCGTTGGGGGAACCACAGATACGCAGTATTTT.

This rearrangement joins TRBV10-3 to TRBJ2-3, with 9 bases fitting TRBD2. J gave up 2 bases and V 6 bases, and 3 bases lay outside the gene matches. Germline V gene sequence: CDR1 ENHRY, CDR2 SYGVKD. This CDR3 comprises 14 residues. The CDR3 loop reads CAIRQRGDTDTQYF. For the CDR3, the DNA is TGTGCCATCAGGCAGCGGGGGGACACAGATACGCAGTATTTT.

This chain joins TRBV30 and TRBJ2-3; tentative D call: TRBD1 (5 bases). Trimming removed 0 bases from V and 6 bases from J, with 13 bases in between. The CDR3 is 14 amino acids. The germline V gene has CDR1 GTSNPN and CDR2 SVGIG (reference sequence). CDR3 sequence (DNA): TGTGCCTGGAGTGTAAAGGGGTTTTGGGATACGCAGTATTTT. Protein sequence: CAWSVKGFWDTQYF.

The chain couples TRBV2 to TRBJ2-5; TRBD2 aligns across 9 bases. V was clipped by 7 bases and J by 3 bases; unmatched bases: 9. Germline V CDR1 and CDR2: SNHLY, FYNNEI. The CDR3 extends over 15 amino acids. As DNA, the CDR3 is TGTGCCAGCAAAGCGAAGCGGGGGGAGGAAGAGACCCAGTACTTC. Translated, it gives CASKAKRGEEETQYF.

J is TRBJ2-1 and V is TRBV20-1, with a weak D call TRBD1 (6 bases). This CDR3 spans 11 amino acids. Germline loops: CDR1 DFQATT, CDR2 SNEGSKA (reference sequence). Trimming cost V 7 bases and J 10 bases, with 14 bases left between them. CDR3 DNA: TGCAGTGGGTCAGGGGCGCGGGAGCAGTTCTTC. Its translation is CSGSGAREQFF.

This rearrangement joins TRBV2 to TRBJ1-1; D is perhaps TRBD1 (5 bases). The CDR3 sequence is 16 residues long. The V and J ends lost 7 bases and 0 bases respectively, with 18 bases between them. CDR1 is SNHLY and CDR2 is FYNNEI in the germline V gene. CDR3 bases: TGTGCCAGCACTCGGGCCGATGGGACCCTGAACACTGAAGCTTTCTTT. It codes for CASTRADGTLNTEAFF.

The rearrangement joins TRBV7-9 to TRBJ1-3, with D uncertain. Trimming stripped 5 bases from V and 6 bases from J, with 8 bases between. There are 12 residues in the CDR3. Germline CDR1 and CDR2: SEHNR and FQNEAQ (reference sequence). CDR3 sequence: CASSQGKNTIYF. The CDR3 DNA reads TGTGCCAGCAGCCAAGGGAAAAACACCATATATTTT.

This clonotype was counted a few times. This chain connects TRBV6-2 or TRBV6-3 to TRBJ1-2; D call uncertain. The CDR3 totals 14 residues. V was shortened by 7 bases and J by 2 bases, with 14 bases between the two germline ends. The germline V gene has CDR1 MNHEY and CDR2 SVGEGT. The CDR3 is CASTGGSGNYGYTF. Written as DNA, the CDR3 is TGTGCCAGCACCGGTGGAAGTGGAAACTATGGCTACACCTTC.

This clonotype came up a few times. The gene calls are TRBV20-1 and TRBJ2-7; 8 bases agree with TRBD2. Per the germline V gene, CDR1 is DFQATT and CDR2 is SNEGSKA (reference sequence). This CDR3 has 18 residues. V dropped 3 bases and J dropped 3; count of bases not matched to a gene: 19. The CDR3 DNA sequence: TGCAGTGCTAGTAGGGGTGTCCGCGGGGGGAGCCCGAACTACGAGCAGTACTTC. This sequence encodes CSASRGVRGGSPNYEQYF.

V and J are TRBV6-4 and TRBJ1-5; D gene uncertain. Germline lookup yields CDR1 MRHNA and CDR2 SNTAGT. V was pared by 5 bases and J by 5 bases, with 10 bases between. The CDR3 runs to 13 residues. The CDR3 DNA sequence: TGTGCCAGCAGTCTACGGGATGATCAGCCCCAGCATTTT. This codes for CASSLRDDQPQHF.

V gene TRBV6-4 combines with J gene TRBJ1-2; D is possibly TRBD1 (6 bases). CDR3 length: 14 amino acids. V was trimmed by 0 bases and J by 2 bases, leaving 7 bases between them. Germline CDR1 is MRHNA and CDR2 is SNTAGT. The CDR3 nucleotides read TGTGCCAGCAGTGACTCGGGGGGCAACTATGGCTACACCTTC. It specifies CASSDSGGNYGYTF.

This clonotype was seen only a few times. The chain couples TRBV20-1 to TRBJ2-3, with 7 bases matching TRBD2. Per germline, CDR1 DFQATT and CDR2 SNEGSKA (reference sequence). CDR3 length: 14 amino acids. The J segment lost 6 bases and the V segment lost 5 bases, leaving 11 bases of the junction unmatched. This CDR3 reads CSAHGLGVSDTQYF. In DNA, the CDR3 is TGCAGTGCTCATGGACTAGGGGTATCTGATACGCAGTATTTT.